A selection of T cell receptor beta chains follows, all from one sample in a study of beta chain features in type 1 diabetes. Clones were sequenced by immunoSEQ multiplex PCR, and TCRdb holds only the in-frame ones, with some missing. Counted here are a few hundred thousand clones, about 14% occurring once; the ten biggest clones make up approximately 0.038%. The sample consisted of naive CD4+ T cells from blood. These receptors originate from a man aged 30-40 years in good health. Each CDR3 is given with its conserved first and last residue. The order of the fields is clone size, V gene, D gene, J gene, CDR3 DNA, CDR3 protein. D genes are given only for firm matches. The size of a clone is reported for some rows only, either as once, few or many, or as a class for expanded clones.

size: NA
V: TRBV5-1
D: NA
J: TRBJ2-3
DNA: TGCGCCAGCAGCTTGGGGCAGGGAAAAGATACGCAGTATTTT
CDR3: CASSLGQGKDTQYF

size: few
V: TRBV4-1
D: TRBD2
J: TRBJ2-1
DNA: TGCGCCAGCAGCCAACCTGGACTAGCGGGAGGCTATGAGCAGTTCTTC
CDR3: CASSQPGLAGGYEQFF

size: few
V: TRBV19
D: NA
J: TRBJ2-7
DNA: TGTGCCAGTAGTATCGAGTTATACGAGCAGTACTTC
CDR3: CASSIELYEQYF

size: few
V: TRBV25-1
D: NA
J: TRBJ1-2
DNA: TGTGCCAGCAGTGCCCCGGGATCGCGGACATTAGGCTACACCTTC
CDR3: CASSAPGSRTLGYTF

size: few
V: TRBV7-2
D: NA
J: TRBJ2-2
DNA: TGTGCCAGCAGCAAAGCTCAGTCGGGTTCCGGGGAGCTGTTTTTT
CDR3: CASSKAQSGSGELFF

size: NA
V: TRBV21-1
D: NA
J: TRBJ2-2
DNA: TGTGCCAGCAGCAAATCCTCCAGACTATCGACTAGGGGGGAGCTGTTTTTT
CDR3: CASSKSSRLSTRGELFF

size: few
V: TRBV6-5
D: NA
J: TRBJ2-4
DNA: TGTGCCAGCAGTTCCGACATGTGGTTAGCCAAAAACATTCAGTACTTC
CDR3: CASSSDMWLAKNIQYF

size: NA
V: TRBV4-3
D: NA
J: TRBJ2-5
DNA: TGCGCCAGCAGCCAAAGCGTTCAAGAGACCCAGTACTTC
CDR3: CASSQSVQETQYF

size: NA
V: TRBV9
D: TRBD1
J: TRBJ1-1
DNA: TGTGCCAGCAGCGTAGCTACCGACAGGGTCGAAGCTTTCTTT
CDR3: CASSVATDRVEAFF

size: few
V: TRBV19
D: NA
J: TRBJ1-2
DNA: TGTGCCAGTAGTCCTGACAGAGGCGGTAACTATGGCTACACCTTC
CDR3: CASSPDRGGNYGYTF

size: NA
V: TRBV7-9
D: TRBD1
J: TRBJ1-2
DNA: TGTGCCAGCAGCTTCGGGACAGGTGACTACACCTTC
CDR3: CASSFGTGDYTF

size: NA
V: TRBV18
D: NA
J: TRBJ2-5
DNA: TGTGCCAGCTCCCCCAGAGAAGAGACCCAGTACTTC
CDR3: CASSPREETQYF

size: few
V: TRBV30
D: NA
J: TRBJ1-2
DNA: TGTGCCTGGGCCCAGGGGAGCTCCTATGGCTACACCTTC
CDR3: CAWAQGSSYGYTF

size: few
V: TRBV4-2
D: TRBD2
J: TRBJ2-1
DNA: TGTGCCAGCAGCCAAGTACGCCAGCGGGATTACAATGAGCAGTTCTTC
CDR3: CASSQVRQRDYNEQFF

size: NA
V: TRBV30
D: NA
J: TRBJ2-3
DNA: TGTGCCTGGAGTGTACTGGAGGGCTCAGATACGCAGTATTTT
CDR3: CAWSVLEGSDTQYF

size: few
V: TRBV10-3
D: NA
J: TRBJ1-3
DNA: TGTGCCATCAGCGACGGGGTCCAGGGAAACACCATATATTTT
CDR3: CAISDGVQGNTIYF

size: NA
V: TRBV27
D: NA
J: TRBJ2-3
DNA: TGTGCCAGCAGCATCGTGGTGGGAACAGATACGCAGTATTTT
CDR3: CASSIVVGTDTQYF

size: NA
V: TRBV7-9
D: NA
J: TRBJ1-1
DNA: TGTGCCAGCAGCTTAGAAGAGAACGATAGCTTT
CDR3: CASSLEENDSF

size: NA
V: TRBV6-4
D: NA
J: TRBJ2-2
DNA: TGTGCCAGCAGTTTGGAAACGTTCACCGGGGAGCTGTTTTTT
CDR3: CASSLETFTGELFF

size: few
V: TRBV7-2
D: TRBD2
J: TRBJ2-4
DNA: TGTGCCAGCAGCCCCGCCCGGGGGGGAAACATTCAGTACTTC
CDR3: CASSPARGGNIQYF

size: NA
V: TRBV30
D: TRBD1
J: TRBJ1-5
DNA: TGTGCCTGGAGTGGTTGGGGACAGGGCGGCCAGCCCCAGCATTTT
CDR3: CAWSGWGQGGQPQHF

size: NA
V: TRBV14
D: TRBD1
J: TRBJ1-2
DNA: TGTGCCAGCAGCCAGGACAGGGCCTATGGCTACACCTTC
CDR3: CASSQDRAYGYTF

size: NA
V: TRBV7-9
D: NA
J: TRBJ2-3
DNA: TGTGCCAGCAGTCCTGCGGGGATAGATACGCAGTATTTT
CDR3: CASSPAGIDTQYF

size: few
V: TRBV5-6
D: NA
J: TRBJ2-7
DNA: TGTGCCAGCAGCTTCGTGGACGGAACCTACGAGCAGTACTTC
CDR3: CASSFVDGTYEQYF

size: few
V: TRBV30
D: NA
J: TRBJ1-3
DNA: TGTGCCTTTCAGGGGCCCTCTAAAATTCACTCTGGAAACACCATATATTTT
CDR3: CAFQGPSKIHSGNTIYF

size: NA
V: TRBV9
D: NA
J: TRBJ1-5
DNA: TGTGCCAGCAGCGTAGACCCAATTAATCAGCCCCAGCATTTT
CDR3: CASSVDPINQPQHF

size: few
V: TRBV5-1
D: NA
J: TRBJ2-5
DNA: TGCGCCAGCAGCTTCCAGTCGGGTGGCGTACAAGAGACCCAGTACTTC
CDR3: CASSFQSGGVQETQYF

size: NA
V: TRBV2
D: TRBD2
J: TRBJ2-5
DNA: TGTGCCAGCAGTGGAGGACTAGCGGGAGGGCCATGGCAAGAGACCCAGTACTTC
CDR3: CASSGGLAGGPWQETQYF